Following are 2 T cell receptor beta chains from one sample sequenced in a study of control samples from healthy donors and cancer patients (dated by TCRdb to about 2020). Library method: the immunoSEQ multiplex PCR assay. TCRdb stores this immuneACCESS table with in-frame sequences only. Part of the clones is absent; in the studies checked, under half of the shortfall reflects unresolved V genes, and no reason is known for the rest. The sample contains some 120,000 clones, 87% of them found a single time. Clones ranked in the top ten supply around 2% of the sample. Sequencing input: blood. These receptors were obtained from a man aged 18 to 29 in good health.

The J gene is TRBJ2-3, the V gene TRBV19; TRBD1 matches at 9 bases. Germline lookup yields CDR1 LNHDA and CDR2 SQIVND (reference sequence). V lost 6 bases and J lost 6; bases outside the gene matches: 13. The CDR3 contains 16 residues. The CDR3 is CASRTTGTGLGDTQYF. CDR3 in DNA: TGTGCCAGTAGGACCACCGGGACAGGGTTAGGGGATACGCAGTATTTT.

The CDR3 protein is CASSSNTGTGMNTEAFF. CDR3 in DNA: TGTGCCAGCAGCTCCAACACCGGGACGGGAATGAACACTGAAGCTTTCTTT. This chain joins TRBV9 and TRBJ1-1; D may be TRBD1 (5 bases). V was shortened by 4 bases and J by 0 bases, with 19 bases between the two germline ends. Germline V lookup: CDR1 SGDLS, CDR2 YYNGEE. This CDR3 comprises 17 residues.